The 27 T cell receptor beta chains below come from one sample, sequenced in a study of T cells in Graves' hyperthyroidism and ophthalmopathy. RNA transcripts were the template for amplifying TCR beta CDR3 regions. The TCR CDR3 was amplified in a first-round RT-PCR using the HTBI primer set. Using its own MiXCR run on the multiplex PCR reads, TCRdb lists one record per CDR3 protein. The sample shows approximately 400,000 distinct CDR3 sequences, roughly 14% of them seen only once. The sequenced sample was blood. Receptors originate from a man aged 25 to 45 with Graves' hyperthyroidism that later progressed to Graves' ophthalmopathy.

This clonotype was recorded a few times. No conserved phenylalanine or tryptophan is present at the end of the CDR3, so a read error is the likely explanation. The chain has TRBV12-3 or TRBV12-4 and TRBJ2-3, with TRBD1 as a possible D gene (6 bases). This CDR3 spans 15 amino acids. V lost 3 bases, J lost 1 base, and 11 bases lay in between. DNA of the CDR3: TGTGCCAGCAGTTTTACAGGGATGGGCACAGATACGCAGTATCTT. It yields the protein CASSFTGMGTDTQYL.

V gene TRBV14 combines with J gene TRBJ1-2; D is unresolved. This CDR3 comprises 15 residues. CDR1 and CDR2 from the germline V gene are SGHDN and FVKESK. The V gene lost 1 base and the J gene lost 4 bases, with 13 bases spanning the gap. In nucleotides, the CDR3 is TGTGCCAGCAGCCAAGGGAGGAACTTCGGCTATGGCTACACCTTC. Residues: CASSQGRNFGYGYTF. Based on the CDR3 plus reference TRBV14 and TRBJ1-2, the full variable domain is EAGVTQFPSHSVIEKGQTVTLRCDPISGHDNLYWYRRVMGKEIKFLLHFVKESKQDESGMPNNRFLAERTGGTYSTLKVQPAELEDSGVYFCASSQGRNFGYGYTFGSGTRLTVV.

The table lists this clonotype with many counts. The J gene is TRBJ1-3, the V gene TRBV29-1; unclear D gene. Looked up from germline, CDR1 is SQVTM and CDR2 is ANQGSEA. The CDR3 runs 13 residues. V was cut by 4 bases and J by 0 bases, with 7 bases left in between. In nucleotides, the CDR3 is TGCAGCGTTGGCGAGACCTCTGGAAACACCATATATTTT. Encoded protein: CSVGETSGNTIYF.

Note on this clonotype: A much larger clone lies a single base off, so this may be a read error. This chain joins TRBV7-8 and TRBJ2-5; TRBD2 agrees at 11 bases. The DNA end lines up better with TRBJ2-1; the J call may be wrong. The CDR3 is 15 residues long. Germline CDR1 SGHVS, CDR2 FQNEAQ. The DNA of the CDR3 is TGTGCCAGCAGCTTAGGTTTTAGCGGGGGGGGGACCCAGTTCTTC. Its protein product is CASSLGFSGGGTQFF.

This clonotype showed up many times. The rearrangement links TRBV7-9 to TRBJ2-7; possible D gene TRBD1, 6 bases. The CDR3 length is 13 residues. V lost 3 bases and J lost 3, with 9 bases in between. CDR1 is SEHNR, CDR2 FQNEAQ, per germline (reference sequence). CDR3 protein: CASSFGQNYEQYF. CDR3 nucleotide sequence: TGTGCCAGCAGCTTCGGACAGAACTACGAGCAGTACTTC.

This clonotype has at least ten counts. The DNA for the CDR3 is TGTGCCAGCAGTTTCATGACAGCAAGCAATCAGCCCCAGCATTTT. Translated, it gives CASSFMTASNQPQHF. V and J are TRBV12-3 or TRBV12-4 and TRBJ1-5, with D tentatively TRBD1 (5 bases). This CDR3 has 15 residues. V gave up 3 bases and J gave up 1 base, with 10 bases separating them.

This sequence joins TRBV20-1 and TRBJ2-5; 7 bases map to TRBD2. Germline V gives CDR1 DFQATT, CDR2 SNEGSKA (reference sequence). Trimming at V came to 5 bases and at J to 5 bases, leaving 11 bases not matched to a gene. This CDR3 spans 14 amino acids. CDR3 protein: CSAPQTSPGETQYF. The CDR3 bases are TGCAGTGCTCCCCAGACTAGCCCGGGGGAGACCCAGTACTTC.

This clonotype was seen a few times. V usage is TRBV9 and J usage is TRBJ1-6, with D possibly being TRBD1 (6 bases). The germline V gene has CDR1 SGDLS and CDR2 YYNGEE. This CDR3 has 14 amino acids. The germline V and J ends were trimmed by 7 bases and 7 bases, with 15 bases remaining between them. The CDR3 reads CASGPSRGNSPLHF. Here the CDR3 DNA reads TGTGCCAGCGGCCCATCCAGGGGCAATTCACCCCTCCACTTT.

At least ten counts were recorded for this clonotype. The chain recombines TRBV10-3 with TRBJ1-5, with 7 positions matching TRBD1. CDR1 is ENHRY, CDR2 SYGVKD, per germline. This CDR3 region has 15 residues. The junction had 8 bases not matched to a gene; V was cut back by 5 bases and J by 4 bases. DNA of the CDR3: TGTGCCATCAGTTCCACCGGGACAGCGAATCAGCCCCAGCATTTT. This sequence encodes CAISSTGTANQPQHF.

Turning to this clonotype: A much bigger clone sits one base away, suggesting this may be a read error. CDR3 DNA sequence: TGTGCCAGCGGTGGTCGGCCGGGAGGGGGCTACACCTTC. Its translation: CASGGRPGGGYTF. The chain combines TRBV6-1 with TRBJ1-2; no clear D. The ends were cut back, 8 bases at V and 8 bases at J, with 18 bases in the middle. This CDR3 is 13 amino acids long. The germline V gene encodes CDR1 MNHNS and CDR2 SASEGT.

The CDR3 region has the DNA TGTGCCAGCAGATATACAGGGGGGGATCAGCCCCAGCATTTT. Translation gives CASRYTGGDQPQHF. The chain employs TRBV6-1 and TRBJ1-5; 8 bases are shared with TRBD1. The CDR3 sequence is 14 residues long. The germline V gene encodes CDR1 MNHNS and CDR2 SASEGT. With V trimmed by 6 bases and J by 5 bases, 6 bases remained unmatched.

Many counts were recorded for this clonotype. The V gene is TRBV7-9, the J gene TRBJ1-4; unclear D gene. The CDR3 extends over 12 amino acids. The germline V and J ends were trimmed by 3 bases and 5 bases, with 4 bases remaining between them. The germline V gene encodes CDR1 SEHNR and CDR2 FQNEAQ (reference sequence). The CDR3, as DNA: TGTGCCAGCAGCTTGGGGAATGAAAAACTGTTTTTT. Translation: CASSLGNEKLFF.

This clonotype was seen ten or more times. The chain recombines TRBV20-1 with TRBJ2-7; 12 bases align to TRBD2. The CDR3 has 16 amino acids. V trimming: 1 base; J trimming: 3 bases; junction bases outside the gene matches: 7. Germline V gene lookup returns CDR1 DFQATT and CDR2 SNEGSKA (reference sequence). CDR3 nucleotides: TGCAGTGCTAGAGGGTCCACTAGCGGGGGGATCTACGAGCAGTACTTC. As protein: CSARGSTSGGIYEQYF.

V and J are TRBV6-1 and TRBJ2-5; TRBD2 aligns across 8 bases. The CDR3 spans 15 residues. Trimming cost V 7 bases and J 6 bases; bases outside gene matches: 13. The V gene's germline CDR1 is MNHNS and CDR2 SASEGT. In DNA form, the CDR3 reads TGTGCCAGCACCCAACGGGGGGGGTCGGAAAAGACCCAGTACTTC. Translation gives CASTQRGGSEKTQYF.

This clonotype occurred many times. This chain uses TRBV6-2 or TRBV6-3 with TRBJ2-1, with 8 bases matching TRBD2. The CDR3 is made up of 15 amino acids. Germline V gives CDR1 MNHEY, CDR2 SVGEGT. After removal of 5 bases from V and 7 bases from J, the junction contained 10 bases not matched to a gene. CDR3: CASSVGGARRNEQFF. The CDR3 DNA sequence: TGTGCCAGCAGTGTCGGGGGGGCTAGGAGGAATGAGCAGTTCTTC.

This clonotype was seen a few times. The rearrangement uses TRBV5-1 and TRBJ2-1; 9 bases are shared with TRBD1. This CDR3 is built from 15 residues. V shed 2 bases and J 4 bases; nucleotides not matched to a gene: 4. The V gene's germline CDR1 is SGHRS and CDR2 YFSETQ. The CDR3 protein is CASSFAQGAYNEQFF. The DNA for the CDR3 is TGCGCCAGCAGCTTTGCACAGGGGGCTTACAATGAGCAGTTCTTC.

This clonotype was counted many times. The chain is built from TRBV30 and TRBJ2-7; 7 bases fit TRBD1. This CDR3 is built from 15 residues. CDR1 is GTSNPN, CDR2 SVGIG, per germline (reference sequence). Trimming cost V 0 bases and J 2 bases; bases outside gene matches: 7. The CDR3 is CAWSVPSDRAYEQYF. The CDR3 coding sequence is TGTGCCTGGAGTGTACCGTCCGACAGGGCCTACGAGCAGTACTTC. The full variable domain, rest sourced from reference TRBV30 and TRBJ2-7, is SQTIHQWPATLVQPVGSPLSLECTVEGTSNPNLYWYRQAAGRGLQLLFYSVGIGQISSEVPQNLSASRPQDRQFILSSKKLLLSDSGFYLCAWSVPSDRAYEQYFGPGTRLTVT.

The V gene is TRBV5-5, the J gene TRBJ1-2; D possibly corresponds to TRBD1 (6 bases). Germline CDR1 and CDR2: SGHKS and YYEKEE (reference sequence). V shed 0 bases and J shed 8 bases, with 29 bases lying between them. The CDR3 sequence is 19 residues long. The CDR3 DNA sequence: TGTGCCAGCAGCTTGGTACAGGTCCCGGACGGACAGCCGCCGATCGGCTACACCTTC. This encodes CASSLVQVPDGQPPIGYTF. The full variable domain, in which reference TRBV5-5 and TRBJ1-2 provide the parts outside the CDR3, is DAGVTQSPTHLIKTRGQQVTLRCSPISGHKSVSWYQQVLGQGPQFIFQYYEKEERGRGNFPDRFSARQFPNYSSELNVNALLLGDSALYLCASSLVQVPDGQPPIGYTFGSGTRLTVV.

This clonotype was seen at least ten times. The CDR3 DNA follows: TGTGCCAGCAGTTTGACAGGTGGGAGTACTGAAGCTTTCTTT. This sequence encodes CASSLTGGSTEAFF. The rearrangement uses TRBV12-3 or TRBV12-4 and TRBJ1-1, with D maybe TRBD1 (6 bases). Trimming removed 3 bases at V and 5 bases at J, with 13 bases between. The length of the CDR3 is 14 residues.

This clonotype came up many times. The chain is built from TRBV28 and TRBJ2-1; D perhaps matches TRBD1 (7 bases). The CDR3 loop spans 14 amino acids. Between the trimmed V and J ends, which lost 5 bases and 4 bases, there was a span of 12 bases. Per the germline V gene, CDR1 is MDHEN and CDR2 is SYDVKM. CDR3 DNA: TGTGCCAGCAGTCCGGGGGACAGATACAATGAGCAGTTCTTC. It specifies CASSPGDRYNEQFF. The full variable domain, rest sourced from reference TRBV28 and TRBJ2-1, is DVKVTQSSRYLVKRTGEKVFLECVQDMDHENMFWYRQDPGLGLRLIYFSYDVKMKEKGDIPEGYSVSREKKERFSLILESASTNQTSMYLCASSPGDRYNEQFFGPGTRLTVL.

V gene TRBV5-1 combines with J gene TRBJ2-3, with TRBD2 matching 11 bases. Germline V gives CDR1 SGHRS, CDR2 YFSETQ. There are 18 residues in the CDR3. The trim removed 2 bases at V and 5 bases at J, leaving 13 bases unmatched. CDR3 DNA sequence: TGCGCCAGCAGCTTAAGTCTAGCGGGGGGTTCAAGGCGAGATACGCAGTATTTT. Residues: CASSLSLAGGSRRDTQYF.

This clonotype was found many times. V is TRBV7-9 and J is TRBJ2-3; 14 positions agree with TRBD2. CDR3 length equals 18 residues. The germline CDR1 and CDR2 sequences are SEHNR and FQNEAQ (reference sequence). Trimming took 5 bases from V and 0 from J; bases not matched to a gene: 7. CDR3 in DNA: TGTGCCAGCAGCGCCAGGACTAGCGGGGGGCTTAGCACAGATACGCAGTATTTT. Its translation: CASSARTSGGLSTDTQYF.

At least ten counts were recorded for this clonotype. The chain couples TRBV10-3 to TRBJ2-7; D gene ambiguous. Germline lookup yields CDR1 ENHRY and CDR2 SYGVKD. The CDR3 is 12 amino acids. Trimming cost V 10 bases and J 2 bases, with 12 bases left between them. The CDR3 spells CATRIETYEQYF. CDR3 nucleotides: TGTGCCACCAGGATAGAAACCTACGAGCAGTACTTC.

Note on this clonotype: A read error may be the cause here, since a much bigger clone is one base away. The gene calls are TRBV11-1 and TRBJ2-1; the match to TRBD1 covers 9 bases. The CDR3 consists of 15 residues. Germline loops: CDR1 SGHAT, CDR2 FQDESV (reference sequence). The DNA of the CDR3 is TGTGCCAGCACCAGAGGACAGGGGCCCCACAATGAGAAGTTCTTC. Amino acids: CASTRGQGPHNEKFF.

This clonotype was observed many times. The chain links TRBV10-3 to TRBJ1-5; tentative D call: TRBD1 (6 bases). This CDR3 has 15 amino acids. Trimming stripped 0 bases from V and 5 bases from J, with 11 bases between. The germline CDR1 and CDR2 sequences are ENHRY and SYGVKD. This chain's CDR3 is CAISESTGDYQPQHF. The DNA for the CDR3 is TGTGCCATCAGTGAGTCGACAGGTGATTATCAGCCCCAGCATTTT.

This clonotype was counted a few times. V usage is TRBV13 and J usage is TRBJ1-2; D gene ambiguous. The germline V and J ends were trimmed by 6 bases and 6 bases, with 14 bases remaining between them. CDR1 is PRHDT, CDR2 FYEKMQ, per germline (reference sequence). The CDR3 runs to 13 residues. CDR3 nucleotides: TGTGCCAGCAGTTACGTGCGGTATCATGGCTACACCTTC. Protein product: CASSYVRYHGYTF. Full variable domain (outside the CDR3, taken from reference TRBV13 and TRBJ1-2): AAGVIQSPRHLIKEKRETATLKCYPIPRHDTVYWYQQGPGQDPQFLISFYEKMQSDKGSIPDRFSAQQFSDYHSELNMSSLELGDSALYFCASSYVRYHGYTFGSGTRLTVV.

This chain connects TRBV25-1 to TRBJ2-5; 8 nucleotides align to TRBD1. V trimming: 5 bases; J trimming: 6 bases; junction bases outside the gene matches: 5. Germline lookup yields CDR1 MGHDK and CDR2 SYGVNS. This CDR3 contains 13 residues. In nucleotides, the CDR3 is TGTGCCAGCAGTCAAGACAGGGGACAGACCCAGTACTTC. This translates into CASSQDRGQTQYF.